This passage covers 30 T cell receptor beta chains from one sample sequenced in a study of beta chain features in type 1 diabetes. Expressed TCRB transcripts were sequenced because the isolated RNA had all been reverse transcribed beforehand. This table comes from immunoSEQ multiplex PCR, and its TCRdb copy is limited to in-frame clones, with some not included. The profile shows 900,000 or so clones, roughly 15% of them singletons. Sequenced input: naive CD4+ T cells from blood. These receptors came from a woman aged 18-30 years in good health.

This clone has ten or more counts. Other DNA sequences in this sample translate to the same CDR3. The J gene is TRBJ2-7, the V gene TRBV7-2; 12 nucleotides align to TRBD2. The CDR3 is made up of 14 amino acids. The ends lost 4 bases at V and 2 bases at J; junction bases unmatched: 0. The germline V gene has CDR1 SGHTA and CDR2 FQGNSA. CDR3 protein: CASSWTSGTYEQYF. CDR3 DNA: TGTGCCAGCAGCTGGACTAGCGGGACCTACGAGCAGTACTTC. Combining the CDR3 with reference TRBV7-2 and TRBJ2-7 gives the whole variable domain GAGVSQSPSNKVTEKGKDVELRCDPISGHTALYWYRQSLGQGLEFLIYFQGNSAPDKSGLPSDRFSAERTGGSVSTLTIQRTQQEDSAVYLCASSWTSGTYEQYFGPGTRLTVT.

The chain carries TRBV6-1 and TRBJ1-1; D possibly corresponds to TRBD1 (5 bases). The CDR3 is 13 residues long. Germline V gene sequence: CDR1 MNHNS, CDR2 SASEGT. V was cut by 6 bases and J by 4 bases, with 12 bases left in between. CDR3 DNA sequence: TGTGCCAGCAGGGGGGGAGGGGCCACTGAAGCTTTCTTT. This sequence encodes CASRGGGATEAFF.

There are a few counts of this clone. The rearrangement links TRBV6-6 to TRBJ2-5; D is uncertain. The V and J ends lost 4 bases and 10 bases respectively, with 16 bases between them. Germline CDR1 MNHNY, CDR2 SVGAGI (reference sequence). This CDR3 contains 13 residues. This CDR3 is CASSSGPQRIQYF. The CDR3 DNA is TGTGCCAGCAGTTCCGGGCCCCAAAGGATCCAGTACTTC.

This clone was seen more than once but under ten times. This CDR3 is CSVGRKETQYF. CDR3 nucleotide sequence: TGCAGTGTCGGGCGGAAAGAGACCCAGTACTTC. The rearrangement joins TRBV20-1 to TRBJ2-5; D unresolved. This CDR3 contains 11 residues. The V end lost 7 bases, the J end lost 3 bases, and 9 bases lay between the germline ends. CDR1 DFQATT and CDR2 SNEGSKA come from the germline V gene (reference sequence).

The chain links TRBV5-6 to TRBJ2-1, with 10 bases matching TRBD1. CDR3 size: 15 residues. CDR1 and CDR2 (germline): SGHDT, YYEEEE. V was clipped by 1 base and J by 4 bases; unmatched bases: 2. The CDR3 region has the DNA TGTGCCAGCAGCTTGCCGGGACAGGGGTACAATGAGCAGTTCTTC. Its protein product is CASSLPGQGYNEQFF. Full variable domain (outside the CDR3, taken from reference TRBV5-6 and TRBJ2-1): DAGVTQSPTHLIKTRGQQVTLRCSPKSGHDTVSWYQQALGQGPQFIFQYYEEEERQRGNFPDRFSGHQFPNYSSELNVNALLLGDSALYLCASSLPGQGYNEQFFGPGTRLTVL.

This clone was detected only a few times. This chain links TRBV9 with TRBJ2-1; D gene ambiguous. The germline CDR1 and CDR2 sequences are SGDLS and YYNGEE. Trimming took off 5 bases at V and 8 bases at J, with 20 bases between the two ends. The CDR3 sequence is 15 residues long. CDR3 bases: TGTGCCAGCAGTGGAGACGGCGCCCCTAAGGATGAGCAGTTCTTC. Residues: CASSGDGAPKDEQFF.

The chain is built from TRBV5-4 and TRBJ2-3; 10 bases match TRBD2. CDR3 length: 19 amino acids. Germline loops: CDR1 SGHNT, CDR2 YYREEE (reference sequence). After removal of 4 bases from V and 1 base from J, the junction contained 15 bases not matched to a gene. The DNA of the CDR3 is TGTGCCAGCAGCGCGGTCGGGCTAGCGGGAGTAGGGGGCACAGATACGCAGTATTTT. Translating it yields CASSAVGLAGVGGTDTQYF.

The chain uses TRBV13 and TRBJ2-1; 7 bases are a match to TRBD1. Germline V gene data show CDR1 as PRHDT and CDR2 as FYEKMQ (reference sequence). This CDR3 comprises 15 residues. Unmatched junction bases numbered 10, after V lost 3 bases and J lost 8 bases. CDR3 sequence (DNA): TGTGCCAGCAGCTTTAACCCGGGGACAGTCGATGAGCAGTTCTTC. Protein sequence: CASSFNPGTVDEQFF.

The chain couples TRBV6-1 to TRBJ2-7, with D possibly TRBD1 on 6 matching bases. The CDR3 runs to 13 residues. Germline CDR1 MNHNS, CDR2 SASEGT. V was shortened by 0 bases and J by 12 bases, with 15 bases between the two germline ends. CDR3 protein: CASSEALATGWYF. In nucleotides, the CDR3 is TGTGCCAGCAGTGAAGCATTGGCGACAGGCTGGTACTTC.

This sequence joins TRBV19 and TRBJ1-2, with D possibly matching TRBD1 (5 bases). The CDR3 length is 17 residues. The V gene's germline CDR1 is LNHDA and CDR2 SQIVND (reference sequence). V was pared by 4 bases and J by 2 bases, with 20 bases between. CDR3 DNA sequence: TGTGCCAGTAGTACCACGGTCATCGCGGGGCCGAACTATGGCTACACCTTC. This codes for CASSTTVIAGPNYGYTF.

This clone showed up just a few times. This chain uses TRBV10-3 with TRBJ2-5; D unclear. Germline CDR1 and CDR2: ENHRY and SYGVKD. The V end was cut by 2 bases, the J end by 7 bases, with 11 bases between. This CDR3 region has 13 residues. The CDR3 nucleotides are TGTGCCATCAGTGAGCGACCATTGGGGACCCAGTACTTC. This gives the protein CAISERPLGTQYF.

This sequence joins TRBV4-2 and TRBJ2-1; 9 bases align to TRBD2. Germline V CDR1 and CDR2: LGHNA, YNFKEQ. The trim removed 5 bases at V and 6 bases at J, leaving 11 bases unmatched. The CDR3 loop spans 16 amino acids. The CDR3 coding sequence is TGTGCCAGCAGCTCACTAAGCGGGAGGAGTAGCAATGAGCAGTTCTTC. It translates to CASSSLSGRSSNEQFF.

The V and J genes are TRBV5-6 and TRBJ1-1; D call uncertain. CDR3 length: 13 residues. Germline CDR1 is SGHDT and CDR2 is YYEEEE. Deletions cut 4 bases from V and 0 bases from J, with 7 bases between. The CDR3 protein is CASSTDLNTEAFF. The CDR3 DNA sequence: TGTGCCAGCAGCACGGACCTGAACACTGAAGCTTTCTTT.

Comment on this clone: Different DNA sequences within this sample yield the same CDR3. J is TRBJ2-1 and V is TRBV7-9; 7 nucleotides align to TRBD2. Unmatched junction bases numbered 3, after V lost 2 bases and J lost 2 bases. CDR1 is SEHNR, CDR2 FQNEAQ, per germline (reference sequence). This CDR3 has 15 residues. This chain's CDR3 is CASSLLAGAYNEQFF. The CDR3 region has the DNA TGTGCCAGCAGCTTATTGGCGGGAGCCTACAATGAGCAGTTCTTC.

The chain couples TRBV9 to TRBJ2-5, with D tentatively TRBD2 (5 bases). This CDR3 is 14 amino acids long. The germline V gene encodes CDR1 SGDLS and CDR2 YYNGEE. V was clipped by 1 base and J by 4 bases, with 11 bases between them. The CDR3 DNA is TGTGCCAGCAGCGTACGGAGCGCGGGAGAGACCCAGTACTTC. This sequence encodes CASSVRSAGETQYF.

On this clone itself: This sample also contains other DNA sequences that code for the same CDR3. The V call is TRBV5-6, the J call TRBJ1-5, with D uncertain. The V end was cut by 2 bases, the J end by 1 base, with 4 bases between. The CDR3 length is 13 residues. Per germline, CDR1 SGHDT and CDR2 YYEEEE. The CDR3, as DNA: TGTGCCAGCAGCTTAAGGAGCAATCAGCCCCAGCATTTT. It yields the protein CASSLRSNQPQHF. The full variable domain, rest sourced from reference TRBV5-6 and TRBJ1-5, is DAGVTQSPTHLIKTRGQQVTLRCSPKSGHDTVSWYQQALGQGPQFIFQYYEEEERQRGNFPDRFSGHQFPNYSSELNVNALLLGDSALYLCASSLRSNQPQHFGDGTRLSIL.

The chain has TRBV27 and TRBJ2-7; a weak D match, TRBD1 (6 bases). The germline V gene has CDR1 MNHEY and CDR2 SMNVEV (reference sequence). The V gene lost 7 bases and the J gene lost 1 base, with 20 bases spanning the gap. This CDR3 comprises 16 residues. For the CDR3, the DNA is TGTGCCAGCACACCCGCCGGACAGAATCCTTCCTACGAGCAGTACTTC. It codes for CASTPAGQNPSYEQYF.

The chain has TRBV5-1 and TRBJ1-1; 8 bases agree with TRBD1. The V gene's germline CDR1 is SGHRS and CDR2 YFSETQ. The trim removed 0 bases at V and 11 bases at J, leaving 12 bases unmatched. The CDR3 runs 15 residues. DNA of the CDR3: TGCGCCAGCAGCTTGGCGGAACAGGGGGGGCTCTCGGCTTTCTTT. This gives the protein CASSLAEQGGLSAFF.

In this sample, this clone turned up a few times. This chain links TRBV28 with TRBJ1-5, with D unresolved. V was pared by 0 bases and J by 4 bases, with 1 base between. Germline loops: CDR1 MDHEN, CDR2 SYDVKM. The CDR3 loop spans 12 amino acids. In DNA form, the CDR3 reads TGTGCCAGCAGTTTATGGAATCAGCCCCAGCATTTT. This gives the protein CASSLWNQPQHF.

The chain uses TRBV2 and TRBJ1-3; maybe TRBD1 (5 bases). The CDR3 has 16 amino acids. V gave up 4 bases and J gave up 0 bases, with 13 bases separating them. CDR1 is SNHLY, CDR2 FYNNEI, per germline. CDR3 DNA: TGTGCCAGCAGTGTAGGGGTCCCCCGCTCTGGAAACACCATATATTTT. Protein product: CASSVGVPRSGNTIYF.

CDR3 in amino acids: CASSLSDVQPQHF. The CDR3 region has the DNA TGTGCCAGCAGTTTATCGGATGTTCAGCCCCAGCATTTT. V usage is TRBV28 and J usage is TRBJ1-5, with D uncertain. Trimming stripped 1 base from V and 6 bases from J, with 7 bases between. Germline values: CDR1 MDHEN, CDR2 SYDVKM. This CDR3 is 13 amino acids long.

In nucleotides, the CDR3 is TGTGCCAGCAGCGTAGGGCGCGTAGGGAATTTTCTTAGGACCACAGATACGCAGTATTTT. It yields the protein CASSVGRVGNFLRTTDTQYF. V is TRBV9 and J is TRBJ2-3, with D unclear. V was cut by 0 bases and J by 2 bases, with 25 bases left in between. This CDR3 is 20 amino acids long. Per the germline V gene, CDR1 is SGDLS and CDR2 is YYNGEE.

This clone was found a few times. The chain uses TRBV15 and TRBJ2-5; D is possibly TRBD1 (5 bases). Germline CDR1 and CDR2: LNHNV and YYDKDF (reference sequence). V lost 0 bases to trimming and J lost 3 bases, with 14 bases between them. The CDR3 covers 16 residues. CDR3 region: CATSRDLQGRKETQYF. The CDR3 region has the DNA TGTGCCACCAGCAGAGATCTCCAGGGCCGAAAAGAGACCCAGTACTTC. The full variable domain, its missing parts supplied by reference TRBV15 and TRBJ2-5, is DAMVIQNPRYQVTQFGKPVTLSCSQTLNHNVMYWYQQKSSQAPKLLFHYYDKDFNNEADTPDNFQSRRPNTSFCFLDIRSPGLGDTAMYLCATSRDLQGRKETQYFGPGTRLLVL.

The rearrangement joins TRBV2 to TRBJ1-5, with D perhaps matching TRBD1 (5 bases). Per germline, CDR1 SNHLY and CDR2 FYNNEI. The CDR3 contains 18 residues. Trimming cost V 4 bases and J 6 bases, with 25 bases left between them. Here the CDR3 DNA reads TGTGCCAGCAGTGTTTTCAGGGAAAGAGGGGCTTCTGGTCAGCCCCAGCATTTT. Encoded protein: CASSVFRERGASGQPQHF. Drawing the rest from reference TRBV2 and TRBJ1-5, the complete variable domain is EPEVTQTPSHQVTQMGQEVILRCVPISNHLYFYWYRQILGQKVEFLVSFYNNEISEKSEIFDDQFSVERPDGSNFTLKIRSTKLEDSAMYFCASSVFRERGASGQPQHFGDGTRLSIL.

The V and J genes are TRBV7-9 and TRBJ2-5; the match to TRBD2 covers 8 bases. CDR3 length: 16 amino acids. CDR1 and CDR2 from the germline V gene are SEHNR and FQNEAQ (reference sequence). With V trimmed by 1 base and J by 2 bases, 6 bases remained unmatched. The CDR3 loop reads CASSLGNAGGQETQYF. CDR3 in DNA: TGTGCCAGCAGCTTAGGTAACGCGGGAGGACAAGAGACCCAGTACTTC.

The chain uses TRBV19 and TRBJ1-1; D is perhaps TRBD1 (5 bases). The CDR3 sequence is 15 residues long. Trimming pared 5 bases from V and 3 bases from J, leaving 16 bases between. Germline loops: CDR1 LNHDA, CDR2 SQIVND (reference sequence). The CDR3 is CASSPTRQRDTEAFF. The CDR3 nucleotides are TGTGCCAGTAGTCCGACCCGACAGCGGGACACTGAAGCTTTCTTT.

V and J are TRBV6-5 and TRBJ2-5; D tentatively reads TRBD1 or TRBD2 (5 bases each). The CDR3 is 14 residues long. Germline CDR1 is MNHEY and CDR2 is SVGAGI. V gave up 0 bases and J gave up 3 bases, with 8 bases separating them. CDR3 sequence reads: CASSYSGTKETQYF. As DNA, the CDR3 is TGTGCCAGCAGTTACTCCGGGACGAAAGAGACCCAGTACTTC.

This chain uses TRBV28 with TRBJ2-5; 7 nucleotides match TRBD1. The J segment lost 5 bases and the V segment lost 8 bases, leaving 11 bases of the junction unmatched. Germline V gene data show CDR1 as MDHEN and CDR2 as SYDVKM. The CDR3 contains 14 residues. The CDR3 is CASGRQGSAETQYF. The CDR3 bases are TGTGCCAGCGGTCGACAGGGCTCGGCGGAGACCCAGTACTTC.

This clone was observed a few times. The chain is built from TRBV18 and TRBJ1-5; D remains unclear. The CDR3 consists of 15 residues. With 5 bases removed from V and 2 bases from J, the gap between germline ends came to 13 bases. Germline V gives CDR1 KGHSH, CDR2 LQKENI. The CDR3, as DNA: TGTGCCAGCTCATCAAACCAGATAGGCAATCAGCCCCAGCATTTT. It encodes CASSSNQIGNQPQHF.

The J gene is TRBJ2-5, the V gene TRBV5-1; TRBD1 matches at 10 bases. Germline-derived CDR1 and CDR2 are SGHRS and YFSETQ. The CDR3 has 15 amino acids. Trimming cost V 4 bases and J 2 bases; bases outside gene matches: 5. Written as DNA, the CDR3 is TGCGCCAGCAGCAAGGACAGGGGGTTACAAGAGACCCAGTACTTC. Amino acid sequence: CASSKDRGLQETQYF.